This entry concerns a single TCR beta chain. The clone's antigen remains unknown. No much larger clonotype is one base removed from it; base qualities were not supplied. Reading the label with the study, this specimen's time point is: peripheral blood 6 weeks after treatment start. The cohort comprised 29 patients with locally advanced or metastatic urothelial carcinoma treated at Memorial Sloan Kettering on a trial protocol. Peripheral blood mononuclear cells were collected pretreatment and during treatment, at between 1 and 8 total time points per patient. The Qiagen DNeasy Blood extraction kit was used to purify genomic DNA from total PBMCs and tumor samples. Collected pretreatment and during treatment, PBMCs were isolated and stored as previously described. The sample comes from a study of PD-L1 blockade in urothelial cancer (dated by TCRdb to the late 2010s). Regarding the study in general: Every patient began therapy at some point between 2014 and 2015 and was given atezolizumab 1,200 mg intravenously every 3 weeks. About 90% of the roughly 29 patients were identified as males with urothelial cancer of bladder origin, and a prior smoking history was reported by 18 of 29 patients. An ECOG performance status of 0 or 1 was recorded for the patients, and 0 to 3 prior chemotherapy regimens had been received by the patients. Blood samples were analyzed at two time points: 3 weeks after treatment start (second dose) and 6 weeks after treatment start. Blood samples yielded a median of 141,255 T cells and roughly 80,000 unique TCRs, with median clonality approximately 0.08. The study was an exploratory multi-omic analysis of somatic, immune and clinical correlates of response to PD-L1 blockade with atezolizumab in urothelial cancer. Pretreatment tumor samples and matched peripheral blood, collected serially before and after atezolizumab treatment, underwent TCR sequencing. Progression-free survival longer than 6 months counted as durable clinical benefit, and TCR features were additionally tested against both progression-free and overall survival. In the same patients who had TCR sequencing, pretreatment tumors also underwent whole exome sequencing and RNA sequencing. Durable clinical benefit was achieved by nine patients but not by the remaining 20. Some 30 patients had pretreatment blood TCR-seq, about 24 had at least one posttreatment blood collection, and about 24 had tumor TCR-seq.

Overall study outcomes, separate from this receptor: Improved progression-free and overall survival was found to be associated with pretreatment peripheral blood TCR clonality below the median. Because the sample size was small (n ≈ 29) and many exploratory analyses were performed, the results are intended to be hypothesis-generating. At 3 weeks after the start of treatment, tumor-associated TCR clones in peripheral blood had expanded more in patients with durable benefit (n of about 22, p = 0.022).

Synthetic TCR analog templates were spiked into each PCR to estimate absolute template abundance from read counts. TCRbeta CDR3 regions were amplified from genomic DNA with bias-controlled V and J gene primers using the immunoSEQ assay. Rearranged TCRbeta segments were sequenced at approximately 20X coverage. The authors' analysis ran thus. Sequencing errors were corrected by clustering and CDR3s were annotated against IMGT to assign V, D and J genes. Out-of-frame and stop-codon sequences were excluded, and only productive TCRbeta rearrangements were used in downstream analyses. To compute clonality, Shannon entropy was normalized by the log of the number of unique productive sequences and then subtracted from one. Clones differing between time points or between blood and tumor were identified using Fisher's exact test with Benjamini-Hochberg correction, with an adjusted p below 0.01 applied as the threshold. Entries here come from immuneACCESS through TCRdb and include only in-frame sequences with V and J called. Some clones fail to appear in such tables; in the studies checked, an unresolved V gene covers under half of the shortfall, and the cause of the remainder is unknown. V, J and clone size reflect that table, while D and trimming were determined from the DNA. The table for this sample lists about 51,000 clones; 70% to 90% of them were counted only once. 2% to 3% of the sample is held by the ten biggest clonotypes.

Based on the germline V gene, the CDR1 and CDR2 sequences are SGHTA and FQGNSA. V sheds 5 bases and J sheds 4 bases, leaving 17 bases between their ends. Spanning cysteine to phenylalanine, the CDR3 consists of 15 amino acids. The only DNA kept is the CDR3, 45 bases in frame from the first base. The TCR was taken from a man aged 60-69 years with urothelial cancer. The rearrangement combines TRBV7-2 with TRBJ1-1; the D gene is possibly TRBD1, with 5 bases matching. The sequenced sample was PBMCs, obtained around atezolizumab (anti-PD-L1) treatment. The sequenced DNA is TGTGCCAGCAGCCTCAGGGTGACGGGGGGCACTGAAGCTTTCTTT. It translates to CASSLRVTGGTEAFF.